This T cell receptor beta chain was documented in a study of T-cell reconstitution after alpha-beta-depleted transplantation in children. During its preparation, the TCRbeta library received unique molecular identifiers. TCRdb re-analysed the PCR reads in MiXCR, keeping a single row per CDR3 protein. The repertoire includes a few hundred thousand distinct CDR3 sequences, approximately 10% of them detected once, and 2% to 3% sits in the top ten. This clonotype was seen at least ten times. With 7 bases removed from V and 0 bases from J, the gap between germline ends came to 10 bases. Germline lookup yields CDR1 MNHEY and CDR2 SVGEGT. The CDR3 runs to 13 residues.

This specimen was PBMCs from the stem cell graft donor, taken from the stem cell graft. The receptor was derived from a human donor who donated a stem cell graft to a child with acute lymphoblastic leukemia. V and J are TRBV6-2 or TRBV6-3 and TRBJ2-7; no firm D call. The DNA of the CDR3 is TGTGCCAGCACCGGACGGTACTCCTACGAGCAGTACTTC. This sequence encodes CASTGRYSYEQYF.